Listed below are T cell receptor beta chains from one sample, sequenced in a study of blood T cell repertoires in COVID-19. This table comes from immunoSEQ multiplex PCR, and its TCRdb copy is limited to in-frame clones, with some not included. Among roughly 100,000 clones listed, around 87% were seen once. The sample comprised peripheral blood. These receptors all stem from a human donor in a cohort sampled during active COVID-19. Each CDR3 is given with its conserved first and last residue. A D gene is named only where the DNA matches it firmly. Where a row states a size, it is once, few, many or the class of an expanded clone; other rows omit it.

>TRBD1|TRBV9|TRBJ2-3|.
TGTGCCAGCAGCGTCGACCCGGGGACAGGCCAATTTTCGCAGTATTTT
CASSVDPGTGQFSQYF
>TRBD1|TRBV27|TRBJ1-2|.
TGTGCCAGCAAGGGGGACAGGGTCTTCTCCCACTATGGCTACACCTTC
CASKGDRVFSHYGYTF
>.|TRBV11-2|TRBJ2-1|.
TGTGCCAGCAGCTCAAACTGGGTCGACGGAGTAGGTGAGCAGTTCTTC
CASSSNWVDGVGEQFF
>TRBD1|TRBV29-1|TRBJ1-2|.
TGCAGCGTGCTGGGACAGGACTATGGCTACACCTTC
CSVLGQDYGYTF
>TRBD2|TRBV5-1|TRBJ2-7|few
TGCGCCAGCAGCTTGCGCAGGATCGAGCGGGAGTTCTACGAGCAGTACTTC
CASSLRRIEREFYEQYF
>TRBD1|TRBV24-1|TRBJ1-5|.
TGTGCCACCAGTGAAACAAGGGACAGGTATAGCAATCAGCCCCAGCATTTT
CATSETRDRYSNQPQHF
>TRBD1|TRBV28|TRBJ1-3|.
TGTGCCAGCAGTTGGGGGACAGGGGGTGGAAACACCATATATTTT
CASSWGTGGGNTIYF
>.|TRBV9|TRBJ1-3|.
TGTGCCAGCAGCGCGGGTCGTATCTCTGGAAACACCATATATTTT
CASSAGRISGNTIYF
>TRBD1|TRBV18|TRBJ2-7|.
TGTGCCAGCTCACTTATTCCGGGACAGGCAGCCTACGAGCAGTACTTC
CASSLIPGQAAYEQYF
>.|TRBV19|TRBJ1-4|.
TGTGCCAGTAGCGGAGTTGAAAAACTGTTTTTT
CASSGVEKLFF
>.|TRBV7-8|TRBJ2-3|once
TGTGCCAGCAGTTATAGGAGGGTTAGCACAGATACGCAGTATTTT
CASSYRRVSTDTQYF
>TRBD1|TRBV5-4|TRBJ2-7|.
TGTGCCAGCAGCTTGGGACCCGACAGGGGGCGTAGAGGTTACGAGCAGTACTTC
CASSLGPDRGRRGYEQYF
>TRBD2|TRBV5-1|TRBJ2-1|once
TGCGCCAGCAGCTTGGTCCGGACTAGCGGGAATGAGCAGTTCTTC
CASSLVRTSGNEQFF
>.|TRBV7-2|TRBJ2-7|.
TGTGCCAGCAGCTTAGGCCAGGTCTACGAGCAGTACTTC
CASSLGQVYEQYF
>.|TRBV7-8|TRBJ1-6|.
TGTGCCAGCAGCCCCACAGGACATTTTGGTTCACCCCTCCACTTT
CASSPTGHFGSPLHF
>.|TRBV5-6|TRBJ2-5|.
TGTGCCAGCAGCCTCAAGAGTTCTGGGCAGACCCAGTACTTC
CASSLKSSGQTQYF
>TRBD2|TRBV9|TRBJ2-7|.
TGTGCCAGCAGCCCCCTCTCGGGACTAGGTGGCGAGCAGTACTTC
CASSPLSGLGGEQYF
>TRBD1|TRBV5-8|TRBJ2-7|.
TGTGCCAGCATCCCGACAGGGGGAAGGTGGGAGCAGTACTTC
CASIPTGGRWEQYF
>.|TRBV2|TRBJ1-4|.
TGTGCCAGCAGTGGGAGGGGCGGGAATGAAAAACTGTTTTTT
CASSGRGGNEKLFF
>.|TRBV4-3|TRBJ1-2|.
TGCGCCAGCAGCCAAGATTGGGGGGGGCGCGGTGGCTACACCTTC
CASSQDWGGRGGYTF
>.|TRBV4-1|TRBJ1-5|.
TGCGCCAGCAGCCAACCTGACAGGATCGGTCAGCCCCAGCATTTT
CASSQPDRIGQPQHF
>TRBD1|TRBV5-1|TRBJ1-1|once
TGCGCCAGCAGCTTGGCGGGCAGGGGGCCTGGACACAGGTTCTTT
CASSLAGRGPGHRFF
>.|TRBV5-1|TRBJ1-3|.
TGCGCCAGCAGCGGCGTGGGGCAGTATGGAGGAAACACCATATATTTT
CASSGVGQYGGNTIYF
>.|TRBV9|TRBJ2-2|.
TGTGCCAGCAGCCTAACTAGTCAAAACACCGGGGAGCTGTTTTTT
CASSLTSQNTGELFF
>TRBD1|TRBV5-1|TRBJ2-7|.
TGCGCCAGCAGCTCGGACAGGGGTTCCTACGAGCAGTACTTC
CASSSDRGSYEQYF
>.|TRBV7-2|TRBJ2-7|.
TGTGCCAGCAGCCCTCGTCGAGGCGACTACGAGCAGTACTTC
CASSPRRGDYEQYF
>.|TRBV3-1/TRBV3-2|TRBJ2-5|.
TGTGCCAGCAGCTCCTTGGGAGAAGAGACCCAGTACTTC
CASSSLGEETQYF
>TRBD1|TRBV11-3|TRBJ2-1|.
TGTGCCAGCAGCCTTGGGACAGGTCGAAATGAGCAGTTCTTC
CASSLGTGRNEQFF
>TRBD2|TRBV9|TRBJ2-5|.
TGTGCCAGCAGCGCCTGGACTAGCCCAGAGACCCAGTACTTC
CASSAWTSPETQYF
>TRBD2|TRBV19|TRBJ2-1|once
TGTGCCAGTACCTCCCCCACTAGCGGGAGTTGGGAGCAGTTCTTC
CASTSPTSGSWEQFF